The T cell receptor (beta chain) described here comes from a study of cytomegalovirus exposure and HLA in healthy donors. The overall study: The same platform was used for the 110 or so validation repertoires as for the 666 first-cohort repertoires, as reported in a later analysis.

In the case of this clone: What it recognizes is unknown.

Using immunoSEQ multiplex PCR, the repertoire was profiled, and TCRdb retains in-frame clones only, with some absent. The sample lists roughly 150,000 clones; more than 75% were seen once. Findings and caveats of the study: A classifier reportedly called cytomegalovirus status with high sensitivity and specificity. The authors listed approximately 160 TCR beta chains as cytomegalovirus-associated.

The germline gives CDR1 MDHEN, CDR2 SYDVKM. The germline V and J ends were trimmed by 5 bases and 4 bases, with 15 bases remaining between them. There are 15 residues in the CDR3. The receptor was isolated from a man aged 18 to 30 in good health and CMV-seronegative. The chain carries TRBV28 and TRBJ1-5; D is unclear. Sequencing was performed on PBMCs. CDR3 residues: CASSRRLIQNQPQHF. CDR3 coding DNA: TGTGCCAGCAGTCGTAGACTGATCCAAAATCAGCCCCAGCATTTT. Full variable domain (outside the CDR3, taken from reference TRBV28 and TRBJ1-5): DVKVTQSSRYLVKRTGEKVFLECVQDMDHENMFWYRQDPGLGLRLIYFSYDVKMKEKGDIPEGYSVSREKKERFSLILESASTNQTSMYLCASSRRLIQNQPQHFGDGTRLSIL.